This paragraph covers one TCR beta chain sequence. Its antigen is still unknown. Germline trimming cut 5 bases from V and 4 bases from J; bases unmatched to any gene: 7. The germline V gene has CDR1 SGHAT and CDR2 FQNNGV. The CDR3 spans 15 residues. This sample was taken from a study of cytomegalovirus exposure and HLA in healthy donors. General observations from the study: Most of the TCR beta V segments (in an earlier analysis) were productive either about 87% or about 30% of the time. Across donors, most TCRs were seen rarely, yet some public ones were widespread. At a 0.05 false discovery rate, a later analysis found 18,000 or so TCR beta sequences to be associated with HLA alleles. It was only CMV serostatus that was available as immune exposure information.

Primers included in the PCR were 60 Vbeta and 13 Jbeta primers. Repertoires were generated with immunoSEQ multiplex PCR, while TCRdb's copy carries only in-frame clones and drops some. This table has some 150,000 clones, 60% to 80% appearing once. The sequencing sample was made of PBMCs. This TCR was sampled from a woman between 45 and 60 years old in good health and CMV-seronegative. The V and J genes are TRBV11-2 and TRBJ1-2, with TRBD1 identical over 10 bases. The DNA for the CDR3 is TGTGCCAGCAGCGCGGGACAGGGGACCCTCTATGGCTACACCTTC. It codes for CASSAGQGTLYGYTF.